What follows is one T cell receptor beta chain and its context. Its antigen is unknown. The sample comes from a study of blood T cells in healthy people across ages. General study points: TCR beta diversity, measured per million T cells, fell in a roughly linear way with age. Investigators viewed diversity estimates from one million T cells as underestimates, the study reported.

This CDR3 comprises 12 residues. With 7 bases removed from V and 7 bases from J, the gap between germline ends came to 13 bases. Germline lookup yields CDR1 ENHRY and CDR2 SYGVKD. Alongside a J-beta primer mix, a sample-barcoded 5' primer served in a second PCR lasting about 7 to 11 cycles. Every cDNA molecule carried a tag from a template-switch adaptor bearing 12 random nucleotides. Sequencing recovered at least 2.5 million CDR3-containing paired-end reads from each sample. TCRdb reprocessed the 5' RACE reads via MiXCR and lists one record per CDR3 protein. The sample has roughly 500,000 distinct CDR3 sequences, roughly a quarter seen once.

The receptor comes from a woman aged 70-85 years in good health. V and J are TRBV10-3 and TRBJ1-2, with D maybe TRBD1 (6 bases). Specimen: blood. In DNA, the CDR3 is TGTGCCATCACTACAGGGACCAGTGGCTACACCTTC. It is translated as CAITTGTSGYTF.